This TCR beta chain emerged from a study of T cells in Graves' hyperthyroidism and ophthalmopathy (dated by TCRdb to between 2018 and 2021). Context from the whole study: Peripheral blood samples were taken at the time of initial diagnosis, prior to any treatment. In addition, the study compared T-cell repertoires in thyroid tissue and in blood from roughly six Graves' hyperthyroidism patients. A discovery cohort of fewer than 110 patients, roughly 45 with Graves' ophthalmopathy and over 55 with stable Graves' hyperthyroidism, was used to find distinguishing TCR V-J signatures. Whether ophthalmopathy could be predicted prospectively was tested in an independent validation cohort made up of 18 hyperthyroidism patients plus 17 patients who later progressed to ophthalmopathy. Following sampling, methimazole starting at 30 mg daily was given to hyperthyroidism patients, and high-dose intravenous methylprednisolone was given to ophthalmopathy patients. The paper describes TCR Vbeta CDR3 sequencing of 130 to 150 peripheral blood samples, made up of 43 ophthalmopathy patients, around 78 hyperthyroidism patients and 17 progressor patients. For training and testing, the 100 or so patients in the discovery cohort were randomly divided in a 7:3 ratio.

Of note for this clonotype: Its antigen is not yet known. Base qualities are missing; no much larger clone stands one base away.

The TCR beta CDR3 regions were amplified from the RNA transcripts. The first round of RT-PCR for the TCR CDR3 was performed with the HTBI primer set and the Qiagen OneStep RT-PCR kit. Libraries were constructed in a second round of multiplex PCR, after which size selection and purification were carried out. Libraries were sequenced paired-end with 100 bp reads on an Illumina HiSeq2000. On the study's bioinformatics: SOAPnuke was used to process the raw data, with reads discarded if the reads contained adapters or uncalled bases, had a mean Phred below 15, or lacked an exact constant-primer or identifier match. High-quality paired reads were merged with COPE v1.2.5, and unique nucleotide sequences were defined as clonotypes. MiTCR v1.1 was used to align the clonotypes against IMGT TRBV, TRBD and TRBJ reference segments. Only V-J combinations with frequency above 0.0001, covering 99% to 99.2% of repertoires, were analysed. A TCS score was defined as the ratio between F50 (clonal expansion) and ExV (chaos), using BLOSUM62-based TCRdist between CDR3 peptides within each V-J. Welch's t-statistics and random forest reduced 500 to 650 V-J features to 13, which were used in a naive Bayes classifier (R e1071). TCRdb passed the public sequencing reads through fastp at Q25 and MiXCR, retaining productive beta sequences. Rows matching on CDR3 protein sequence are summarized as one entry with the most common DNA and genes. TCRdb, not the authors, supplied the V and J calls. Within this sample are about 640,000 distinct CDR3 sequences, with about 20% of them counted one time only. The top ten constitute 34% of the sample.

Moderately to severely active disease, a Clinical Activity Score of at least 3, a NOSPECS grade of at least 4, and a duration under 3 months were present in ophthalmopathy patients. Any patient with an uncontrolled infection, another autoimmune disease, pregnancy or lactation was excluded. Diagnoses were established on the basis of clinical symptoms, serum thyroxine and TRAb, thyroid ultrasound, and orbital computed tomography. Ficoll-Paque density gradient centrifugation was used to isolate PBMCs from 9.5 to 10 ml of fresh peripheral blood. Total RNA was extracted with Trizol reagent, and quality was checked on an Agilent 2100 Bioanalyzer. General findings and caveats noted by the study authors: In validation, progression to ophthalmopathy was predicted by the model with 70% to 71% sensitivity and around 75% specificity, a median of roughly six months before onset. Sample size was not statistically predetermined, and blinding of investigators to group allocation was not performed. Most expanded thyroid clonotypes (frequency above 0.001) were also detected in blood, a finding suggesting that blood repertoires may reflect thyroid immune responses. A model built on a 13 V-J signature distinguished ophthalmopathy from stable hyperthyroidism, reaching 85% to 90% sensitivity and 81.08% specificity in cross-validation and 80%/75% in testing.

The clonotype was recovered from a man younger than 40 with Graves' ophthalmopathy. Sequenced sample: blood.

The bases are TGTGCCAGCAGCGTTCAGGGGTCCCCCTACGAGCAGTACTTC. It translates to CASSVQGSPYEQYF. The sequence is built from TRBV3-1 and TRBJ2-7; the D segment could be TRBD1, given 6 matching bases. From a lookup of the germline V gene (reference sequence), CDR1 and CDR2 are LGHDT and YNNKEL. Trimming removed 5 bases from V and 2 bases from J, leaving 13 bases between the germline ends. The CDR3 has 14 amino acids, counting the end cysteine and phenylalanine. Just the 42-base CDR3 DNA is kept, in frame starting at base 1.